This TCR beta chain stems from a study of shared clonotypes between healthy human individuals. Findings and caveats of the study: Researchers sampled only blood; tissue repertoires likely differ.

Unmatched junction bases numbered 6, after V lost 3 bases and J lost 5 bases. Germline CDR1 and CDR2: MNHEY and SMNVEV (reference sequence). The CDR3 spans 14 residues. The method was immunoSEQ multiplex PCR; TCRdb's version includes in-frame clones alone and lacks a portion of them. This sample carries about 990,000 clones, 75% to 85% of them seen once, and the ten largest clones take roughly 0.55%. In the case of this clone: Its matching antigen is unknown.

The receptor was derived from a man aged 18 to 30 in good health. Some clones in this sample may be carry-over from other donors' samples. Specimen: memory CD4+ T cells from PBMCs. Sample subset: CD45RA-negative fraction. V and J are TRBV27 and TRBJ2-5, with 7 bases that match TRBD1. In nucleotides, the CDR3 is TGTGCCAGCAGTTTCACACAGGGGACGGAGACCCAGTACTTC. Translation gives CASSFTQGTETQYF.